This T cell receptor beta chain is drawn from a study of Ad26.COV2.S vaccination and SARS-CoV-2 variants. About the research overall: Dosing was one shot or two shots 56 days apart.

The sample's treatment: 19 received Ad26.COV2.S at low or high dose, single or two shots; several received placebo; per-sample allocation not given. At day 63 after the first vaccine or placebo injection, samples were drawn. Study-level findings and limits: Comparability of non-spike TCR breadth was observed across vaccine and placebo recipients.

The length of the CDR3 is 15 residues. Unmatched junction bases numbered 5, after V lost 0 bases and J lost 4 bases. The germline CDR1 and CDR2 sequences are GTSNPN and SVGIG (reference sequence). The table lists this clone with many counts. Antigen: not known. Other DNA sequences in the same sample also yield this CDR3. Profiled with immunoSEQ multiplex PCR; TCRdb holds only in-frame clones, not every one. Here the sample spans hundreds of thousands of clones, roughly 90% being singletons. Source: peripheral blood, taken in a trial of Ad26.COV2.S vaccine versus placebo. This chain connects TRBV30 to TRBJ1-5; 8 nucleotides agree with TRBD1. The TCR sequence derives from a person aged 18-60 years who received the Ad26.COV2.S COVID-19 vaccine or a placebo. CDR3 coding DNA: TGTGCCTGGAGTGTTGACAGGGGAGGGAATCAGCCCCAGCATTTT. This encodes CAWSVDRGGNQPQHF.